A single sample is the source of the 21 T cell receptor beta chains below, sequenced in a study of T-cell reconstitution after alpha-beta-depleted transplantation in children. A library of TCRbeta sequences, prepared with unique molecular identifiers, was generated. TCRdb called the PCR reads again in MiXCR, with one record for every CDR3 protein. Of 240,000 or so distinct CDR3 sequences detected, around 7.5% appear once; the ten largest clones hold approximately 6.3%. The material sequenced was PBMCs, mostly from graft donor cells, taken 180 days after TCRalphabeta/CD19-depleted stem cell transplant. Every receptor here comes from a male patient under 18 who had a stem cell transplant for acute lymphoblastic leukemia, so the T cells may come from the graft donor.

At least ten counts were recorded for this clonotype. The chain recombines TRBV25-1 with TRBJ1-5, with 10 bases identical to TRBD1. The CDR3 has 15 amino acids. V dropped 2 bases and J dropped 9; count of bases not matched to a gene: 7. Germline V gene sequence: CDR1 MGHDK, CDR2 SYGVNS. CDR3 DNA sequence: TGTGCCAGCAGTGAAGGCGAGACAGGGGGCTTGCCCCAGCATTTT. Protein: CASSEGETGGLPQHF.

This chain joins TRBV7-3 and TRBJ1-1, with a weak D call TRBD1 (5 bases). CDR1 SGHTA and CDR2 FQGTGA come from the germline V gene. This CDR3 has 14 amino acids. Trimming removed 5 bases from V and 1 base from J, with 11 bases in between. The CDR3 is CASSPARENTEAFF. CDR3 DNA: TGTGCCAGCAGCCCCGCCAGGGAGAACACTGAAGCTTTCTTT.

This clonotype was picked up many times. This rearrangement joins TRBV20-1 to TRBJ2-7, with 7 nucleotides matching TRBD1. The CDR3 consists of 13 residues. Per germline, CDR1 DFQATT and CDR2 SNEGSKA (reference sequence). Trimming took 2 bases from V and 2 from J; bases not matched to a gene: 3. Written as DNA, the CDR3 is TGCAGTGCTAGAAATAGGGGGCCCTACGAGCAGTACTTC. It is translated as CSARNRGPYEQYF.

This clonotype has ten or more counts. The chain uses TRBV7-2 and TRBJ1-6; D is ambiguous. The germline V gene encodes CDR1 SGHTA and CDR2 FQGNSA. V shed 0 bases and J shed 0 bases, with 12 bases lying between them. This CDR3 has 18 residues. This chain's CDR3 is CASSLAPVGSSYNSPLHF. CDR3 bases: TGTGCCAGCAGCTTAGCGCCGGTCGGGAGCTCCTATAATTCACCCCTCCACTTT.

As regards this clonotype: A single base separates this from a much larger clone, so it may be a read error. The chain couples TRBV3-1 to TRBJ2-1; perhaps D is TRBD1 or TRBD2 (5 bases each). V was trimmed by 5 bases and J by 5 bases, leaving 10 bases between them. The CDR3 extends over 13 amino acids. In germline, CDR1 is LGHDT, CDR2 YNNKEL (reference sequence). The CDR3 DNA reads TGTGCCAGCAGCGTGGGACCTCACAATGAGCAGTTCTTC. Translation: CASSVGPHNEQFF.

This clonotype was picked up many times. The gene calls are TRBV29-1 and TRBJ1-2; 8 bases are shared with TRBD1. The CDR3 has 11 amino acids. CDR1 and CDR2 (germline): SQVTM, ANQGSEA. Germline trimming cut 6 bases from V and 7 bases from J; bases unmatched to any gene: 4. CDR3 sequence: CSVGQGGGYTF. DNA of the CDR3: TGCAGCGTCGGACAGGGAGGTGGCTACACCTTC.

This clonotype was picked up many times. This chain links TRBV6-5 with TRBJ2-1, with D perhaps matching TRBD1 or TRBD2 (5 bases each). Germline V CDR1 and CDR2: MNHEY, SVGAGI. Trimming stripped 7 bases from V and 5 bases from J, with 18 bases between. The CDR3 has 15 residues. CDR3 in amino acids: CASTRGTGINNEQFF. CDR3 sequence (DNA): TGTGCCAGCACTCGAGGGACGGGAATCAACAATGAGCAGTTCTTC.

This clonotype showed up many times. The rearrangement links TRBV7-6 to TRBJ2-3; 12 positions agree with TRBD2. The ends lost 2 bases at V and 1 base at J; junction bases unmatched: 7. Germline CDR1 is SGHVS and CDR2 is FNYEAQ. This CDR3 contains 18 residues. Here the CDR3 DNA reads TGTGCCAGCAGCTTAACTAGCGGGGGGAATAGAGGCACAGATACGCAGTATTTT. Protein sequence: CASSLTSGGNRGTDTQYF.

This clonotype was seen repeatedly, ten times or more. The rearrangement links TRBV5-1 to TRBJ2-1; 14 positions agree with TRBD2. The germline V gene encodes CDR1 SGHRS and CDR2 YFSETQ. With 2 bases clipped from V and 8 bases from J, the junction kept 6 bases outside the gene matches. There are 16 residues in the CDR3. The CDR3: CASSFRLAGGVDEQFF. CDR3 DNA sequence: TGCGCCAGCAGCTTCAGACTAGCGGGAGGGGTGGATGAGCAGTTCTTC.

This clonotype has at least ten counts. The chain has TRBV29-1 and TRBJ1-2, with 10 positions matching TRBD1. The CDR3 totals 13 residues. The V gene end was trimmed by 6 bases and the J gene end by 4 bases; junction bases not matched to a gene: 5. Germline V gives CDR1 SQVTM, CDR2 ANQGSEA. CDR3 nucleotides: TGCAGCGTCGACAGGGGGCAAGGCTATGGCTACACCTTC. Its translation: CSVDRGQGYGYTF.

This clonotype was picked up many times. The rearrangement joins TRBV7-2 to TRBJ1-2; D unclear. Germline CDR1 and CDR2: SGHTA and FQGNSA. CDR3 length: 12 residues. The ends were cut back, 5 bases at V and 6 bases at J, with 10 bases in the middle. The CDR3 region is CASSPLANGYTF. The CDR3 coding sequence is TGTGCCAGCAGCCCCTTGGCCAATGGCTACACCTTC.

The V and J genes are TRBV6-5 and TRBJ2-2, with D uncertain. Per germline, CDR1 MNHEY and CDR2 SVGAGI. Trimming took 10 bases from V and 2 from J, leaving 14 bases between them. The CDR3 sequence is 14 residues long. For the CDR3, the DNA is TGTGCCATCAAAGGAAACAGAAACACCGGGGAGCTGTTTTTT. This gives the protein CAIKGNRNTGELFF.

This clonotype was observed at least ten times. The chain carries TRBV6-5 and TRBJ2-5; D gene unclear. Trimming cost V 0 bases and J 1 base, with 6 bases left between them. This CDR3 has 14 residues. Germline CDR1 MNHEY, CDR2 SVGAGI. The CDR3 nucleotides read TGTGCCAGCAGTTACTCGACGTTCCAAGAGACCCAGTACTTC. This translates into CASSYSTFQETQYF.

The sample holds many counts of this clonotype. The CDR3 sequence: CAISVMDEQYF. CDR3 nucleotides: TGTGCCATCAGTGTTATGGACGAGCAGTACTTC. V gene TRBV10-3 combines with J gene TRBJ2-7; D call uncertain. CDR1 and CDR2 (germline): ENHRY, SYGVKD. V was clipped by 4 bases and J by 5 bases, with 6 bases between them. The CDR3 is 11 residues long.

This clonotype was counted many times. The chain carries TRBV13 and TRBJ2-7, with a weak D call TRBD1 (6 bases). The V gene's germline CDR1 is PRHDT and CDR2 FYEKMQ (reference sequence). The CDR3 spans 14 residues. Trimming took off 1 base at V and 2 bases at J, with 9 bases between the two ends. The CDR3 loop is CASSLVYRAYEQYF. CDR3 bases: TGTGCCAGCAGCTTAGTATACAGGGCCTACGAGCAGTACTTC. The full variable domain, rest sourced from reference TRBV13 and TRBJ2-7, is AAGVIQSPRHLIKEKRETATLKCYPIPRHDTVYWYQQGPGQDPQFLISFYEKMQSDKGSIPDRFSAQQFSDYHSELNMSSLELGDSALYFCASSLVYRAYEQYFGPGTRLTVT.

This clonotype was counted many times. The chain has TRBV11-2 and TRBJ1-2; D not certain. CDR3 size: 11 residues. Trimming left V 0 bases short and J 8 bases short, with 4 bases between. Germline CDR1 and CDR2: SGHAT and FQNNGV. The CDR3 region has the DNA TGTGCCAGCAGCTTAGAAAGGGGCTACACCTTC. Translated: CASSLERGYTF.

This clonotype was observed at least ten times. This chain connects TRBV11-2 to TRBJ2-1; D is unclear. This CDR3 region has 13 residues. Germline lookup yields CDR1 SGHAT and CDR2 FQNNGV. V dropped 4 bases and J dropped 6 bases, with 10 bases sitting between them. The CDR3 DNA sequence: TGTGCCAGCAGCTCCAGACCCTTCAATGAGCAGTTCTTC. Translating gives CASSSRPFNEQFF.

This clonotype is a singleton in its sample. The genes are TRBV5-4 and TRBJ2-5; possibly TRBD2 for D (6 bases). Deletions cut 3 bases from V and 2 bases from J, with 8 bases between. The CDR3 extends over 13 amino acids. CDR1 is SGHNT and CDR2 is YYREEE in the germline V gene (reference sequence). The CDR3 DNA is TGTGCCAGCAGCTGGAGGGTTCAAGAGACCCAGTACTTC. Its translation: CASSWRVQETQYF.

This clonotype came up many times. V is TRBV7-9 and J is TRBJ2-5; 10 bases line up with TRBD1. The CDR3 sequence is 15 residues long. J gave up 3 bases and V 5 bases, and 6 bases lay outside the gene matches. Germline values: CDR1 SEHNR, CDR2 FQNEAQ (reference sequence). The CDR3 coding sequence is TGTGCCAGCAGCCAGTGGGGACAGGGGAAAGAGACCCAGTACTTC. Amino acid sequence: CASSQWGQGKETQYF.

In its sample, this clonotype was seen many times. V and J are TRBV6-1 and TRBJ2-5, with 11 bases fitting TRBD1. The junction had 4 bases not matched to a gene; V was cut back by 4 bases and J by 0 bases. This CDR3 is 16 amino acids long. The germline V gene encodes CDR1 MNHNS and CDR2 SASEGT. The CDR3 DNA reads TGTGCCAGCAGTGGGACAGGGGGCCCTAACCAAGAGACCCAGTACTTC. The encoded protein is CASSGTGGPNQETQYF.

This clonotype was found many times. The rearrangement joins TRBV11-3 to TRBJ2-2; 13 bases align to TRBD2. Germline V lookup: CDR1 SGHNT, CDR2 YENEEA. V lost 4 bases and J lost 0; bases outside the gene matches: 11. This CDR3 contains 20 residues. This CDR3 reads CASSSSGTSGKYANTGELFF. CDR3 sequence (DNA): TGTGCCAGCAGCTCCTCCGGGACTAGCGGGAAGTACGCGAACACCGGGGAGCTGTTTTTT.